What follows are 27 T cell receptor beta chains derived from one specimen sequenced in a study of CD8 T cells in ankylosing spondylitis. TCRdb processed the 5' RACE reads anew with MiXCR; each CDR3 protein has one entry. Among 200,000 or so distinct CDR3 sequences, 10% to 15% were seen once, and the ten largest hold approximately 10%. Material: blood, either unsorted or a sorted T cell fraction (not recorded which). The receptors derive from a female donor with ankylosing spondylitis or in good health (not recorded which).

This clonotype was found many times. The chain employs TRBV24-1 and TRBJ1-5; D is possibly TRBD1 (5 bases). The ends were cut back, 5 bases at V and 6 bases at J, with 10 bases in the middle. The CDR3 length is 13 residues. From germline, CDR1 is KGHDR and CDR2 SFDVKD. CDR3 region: CATSVAGSQPQHF. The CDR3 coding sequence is TGTGCCACCAGTGTAGCAGGGAGTCAGCCCCAGCATTTT.

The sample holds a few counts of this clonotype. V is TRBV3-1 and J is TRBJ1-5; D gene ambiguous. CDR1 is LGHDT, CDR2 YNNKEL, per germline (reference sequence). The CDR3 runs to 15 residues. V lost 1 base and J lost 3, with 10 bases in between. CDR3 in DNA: TGTGCCAGCAGCCAAGGATTAGGGATCAATCAGCCCCAGCATTTT. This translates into CASSQGLGINQPQHF.

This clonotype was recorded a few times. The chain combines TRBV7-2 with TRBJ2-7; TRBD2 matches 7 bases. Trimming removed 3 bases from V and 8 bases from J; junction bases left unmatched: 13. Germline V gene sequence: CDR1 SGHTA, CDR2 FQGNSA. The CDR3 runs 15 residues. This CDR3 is CASSFTGTMRAQQYF. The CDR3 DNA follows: TGTGCCAGCAGCTTCACCGGGACTATGCGGGCACAGCAGTACTTC. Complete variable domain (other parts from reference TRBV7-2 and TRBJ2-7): GAGVSQSPSNKVTEKGKDVELRCDPISGHTALYWYRQSLGQGLEFLIYFQGNSAPDKSGLPSDRFSAERTGGSVSTLTIQRTQQEDSAVYLCASSFTGTMRAQQYFGPGTRLTVT.

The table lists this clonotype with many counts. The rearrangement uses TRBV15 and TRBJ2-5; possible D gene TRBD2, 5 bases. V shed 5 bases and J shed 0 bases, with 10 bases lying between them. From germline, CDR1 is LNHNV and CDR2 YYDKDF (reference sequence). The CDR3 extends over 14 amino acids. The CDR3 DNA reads TGTGCCACCAGCTACACGGGGTACCAAGAGACCCAGTACTTC. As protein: CATSYTGYQETQYF.

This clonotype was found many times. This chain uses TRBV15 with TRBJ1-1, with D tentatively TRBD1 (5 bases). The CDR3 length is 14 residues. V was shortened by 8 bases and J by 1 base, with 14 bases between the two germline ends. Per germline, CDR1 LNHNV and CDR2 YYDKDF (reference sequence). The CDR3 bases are TGTGCCACCGGGGGAGGCAGGAGGAACACTGAAGCTTTCTTT. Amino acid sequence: CATGGGRRNTEAFF.

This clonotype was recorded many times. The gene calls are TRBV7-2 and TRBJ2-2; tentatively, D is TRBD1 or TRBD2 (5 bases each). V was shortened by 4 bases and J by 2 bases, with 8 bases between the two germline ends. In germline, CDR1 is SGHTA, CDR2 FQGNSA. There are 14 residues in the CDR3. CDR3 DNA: TGTGCCAGCAGCTCTGGGGGAAACACCGGGGAGCTGTTTTTT. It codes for CASSSGGNTGELFF.

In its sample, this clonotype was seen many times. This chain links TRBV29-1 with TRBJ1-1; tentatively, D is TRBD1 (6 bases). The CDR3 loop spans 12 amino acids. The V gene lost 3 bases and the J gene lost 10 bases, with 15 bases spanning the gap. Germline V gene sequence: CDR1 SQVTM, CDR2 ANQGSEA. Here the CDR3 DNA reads TGCAGCGTTGATCTAAACAGGGTTAGAGCTTTCTTT. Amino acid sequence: CSVDLNRVRAFF.

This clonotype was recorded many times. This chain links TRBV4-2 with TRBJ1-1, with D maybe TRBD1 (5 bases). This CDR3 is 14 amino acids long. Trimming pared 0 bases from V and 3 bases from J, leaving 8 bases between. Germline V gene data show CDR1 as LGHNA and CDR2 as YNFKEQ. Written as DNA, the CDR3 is TGTGCCAGCAGCCAAGAGGGGACGGACACTGAAGCTTTCTTT. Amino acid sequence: CASSQEGTDTEAFF.

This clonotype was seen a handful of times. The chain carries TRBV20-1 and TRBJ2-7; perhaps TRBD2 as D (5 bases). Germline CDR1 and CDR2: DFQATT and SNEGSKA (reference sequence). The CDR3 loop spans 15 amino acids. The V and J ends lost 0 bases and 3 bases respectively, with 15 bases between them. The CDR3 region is CSARDFAKADYEQYF. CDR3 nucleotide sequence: TGCAGTGCTAGAGACTTCGCGAAAGCGGACTACGAGCAGTACTTC.

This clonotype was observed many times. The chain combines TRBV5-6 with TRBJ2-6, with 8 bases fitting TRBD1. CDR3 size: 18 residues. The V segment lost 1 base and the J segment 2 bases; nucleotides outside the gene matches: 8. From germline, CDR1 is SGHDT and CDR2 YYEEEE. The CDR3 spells CASSLMSAGGTGANVLTF. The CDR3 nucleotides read TGTGCCAGCAGCTTGATGTCGGCAGGGGGCACTGGGGCCAACGTCCTGACTTTC.

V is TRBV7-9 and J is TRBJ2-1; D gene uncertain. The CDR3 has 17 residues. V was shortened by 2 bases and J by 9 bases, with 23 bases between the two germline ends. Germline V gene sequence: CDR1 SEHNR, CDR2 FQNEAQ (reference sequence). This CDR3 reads CASSLLGSPTLFGEQFF. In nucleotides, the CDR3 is TGTGCCAGCAGCTTATTGGGTTCGCCGACTCTTTTTGGTGAGCAGTTCTTC. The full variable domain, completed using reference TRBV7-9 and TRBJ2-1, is DTGVSQNPRHKITKRGQNVTFRCDPISEHNRLYWYRQTLGQGPEFLTYFQNEAQLEKSRLLSDRFSAERPKGSFSTLEIQRTEQGDSAMYLCASSLLGSPTLFGEQFFGPGTRLTVL.

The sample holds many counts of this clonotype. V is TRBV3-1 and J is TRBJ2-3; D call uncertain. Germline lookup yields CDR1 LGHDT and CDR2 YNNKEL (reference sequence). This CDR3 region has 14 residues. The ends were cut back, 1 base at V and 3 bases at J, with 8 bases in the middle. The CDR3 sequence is CASSQGATTDTQYF. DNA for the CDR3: TGTGCCAGCAGCCAAGGGGCCACGACAGATACGCAGTATTTT.

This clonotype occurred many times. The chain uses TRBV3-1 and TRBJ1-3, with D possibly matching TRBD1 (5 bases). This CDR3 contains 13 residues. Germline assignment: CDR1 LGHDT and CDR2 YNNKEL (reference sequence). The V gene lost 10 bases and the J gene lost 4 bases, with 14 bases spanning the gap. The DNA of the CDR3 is TGTGCCACCACGGGAGGGGTCGGAAACACCATATATTTT. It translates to CATTGGVGNTIYF. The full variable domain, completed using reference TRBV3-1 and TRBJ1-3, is DTAVSQTPKYLVTQMGNDKSIKCEQNLGHDTMYWYKQDSKKFLKIMFSYNNKELIINETVPNRFSPKSPDKAHLNLHINSLELGDSAVYFCATTGGVGNTIYFGEGSWLTVV.

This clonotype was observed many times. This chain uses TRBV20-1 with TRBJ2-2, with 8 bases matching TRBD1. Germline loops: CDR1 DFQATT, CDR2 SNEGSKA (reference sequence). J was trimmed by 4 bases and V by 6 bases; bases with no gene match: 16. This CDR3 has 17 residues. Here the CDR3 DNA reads TGCAGTGCAAAATGGAGGCAGGGGGCGAGTGGCACCGGGGAGCTGTTTTTT. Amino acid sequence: CSAKWRQGASGTGELFF.

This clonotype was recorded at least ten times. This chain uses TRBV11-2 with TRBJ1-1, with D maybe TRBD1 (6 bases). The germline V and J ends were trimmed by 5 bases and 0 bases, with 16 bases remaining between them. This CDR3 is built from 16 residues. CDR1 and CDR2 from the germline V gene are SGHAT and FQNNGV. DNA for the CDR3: TGTGCCAGCAGCCCGTCTCCCAGGGGCGTGAACACTGAAGCTTTCTTT. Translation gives CASSPSPRGVNTEAFF.

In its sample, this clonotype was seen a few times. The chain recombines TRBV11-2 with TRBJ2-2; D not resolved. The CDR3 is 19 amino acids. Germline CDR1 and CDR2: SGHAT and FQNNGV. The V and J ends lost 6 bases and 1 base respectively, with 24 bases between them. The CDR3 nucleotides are TGTGCCAGCAGTCTTACCTCCCAGCTACGAAACCGGAACACCGGGGAGCTGTTTTTT. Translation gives CASSLTSQLRNRNTGELFF.

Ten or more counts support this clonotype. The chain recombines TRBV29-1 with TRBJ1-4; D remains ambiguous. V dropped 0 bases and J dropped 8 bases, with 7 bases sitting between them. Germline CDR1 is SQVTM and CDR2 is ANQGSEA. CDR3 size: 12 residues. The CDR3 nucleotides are TGCAGCGTTGAAGAGCCGGGCGAAAAACTGTTTTTT. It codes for CSVEEPGEKLFF.

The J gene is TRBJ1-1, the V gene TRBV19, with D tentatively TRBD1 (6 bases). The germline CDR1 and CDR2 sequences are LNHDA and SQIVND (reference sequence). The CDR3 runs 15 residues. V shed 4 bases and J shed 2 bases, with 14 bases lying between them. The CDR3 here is CASSNAGHTNTEAFF. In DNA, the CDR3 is TGTGCCAGTAGTAACGCGGGACACACAAACACTGAAGCTTTCTTT.

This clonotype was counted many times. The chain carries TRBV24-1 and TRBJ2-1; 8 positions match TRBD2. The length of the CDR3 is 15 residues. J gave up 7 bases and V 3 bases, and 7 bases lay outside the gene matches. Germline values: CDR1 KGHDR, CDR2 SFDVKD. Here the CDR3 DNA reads TGTGCCACCAGTGATCGCGCGGGAGGACTGAATGAGCAGTTCTTC. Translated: CATSDRAGGLNEQFF.

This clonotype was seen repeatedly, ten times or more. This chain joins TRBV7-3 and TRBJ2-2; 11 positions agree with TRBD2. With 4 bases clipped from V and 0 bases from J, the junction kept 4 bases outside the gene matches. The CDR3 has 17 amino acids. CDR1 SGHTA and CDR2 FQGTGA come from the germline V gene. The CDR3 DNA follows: TGTGCCAGCAGCTGGATAGCGGGAGGGCCGAACACCGGGGAGCTGTTTTTT. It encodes CASSWIAGGPNTGELFF.

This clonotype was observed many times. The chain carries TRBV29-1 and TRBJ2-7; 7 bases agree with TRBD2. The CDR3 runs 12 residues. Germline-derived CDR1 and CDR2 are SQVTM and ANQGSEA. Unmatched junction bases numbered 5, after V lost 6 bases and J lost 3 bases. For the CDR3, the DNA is TGCAGCGTGAGAGAGCGGGACTACGAGCAGTACTTC. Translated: CSVRERDYEQYF.

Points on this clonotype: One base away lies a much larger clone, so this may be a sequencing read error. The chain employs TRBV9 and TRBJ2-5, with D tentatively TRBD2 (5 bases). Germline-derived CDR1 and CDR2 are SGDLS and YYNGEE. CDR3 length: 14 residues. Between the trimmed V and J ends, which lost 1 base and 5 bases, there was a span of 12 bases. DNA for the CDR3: TGTGCCAGCAGCGTAAAGGACTTTGGGGAGACCCAGTACTTC. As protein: CASSVKDFGETQYF.

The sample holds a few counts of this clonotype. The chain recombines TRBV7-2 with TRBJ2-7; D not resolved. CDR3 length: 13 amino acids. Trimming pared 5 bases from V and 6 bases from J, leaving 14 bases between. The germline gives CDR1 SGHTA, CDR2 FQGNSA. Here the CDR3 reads CASSPSQLFEQYF. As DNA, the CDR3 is TGTGCCAGCAGCCCTTCCCAACTATTCGAGCAGTACTTC.

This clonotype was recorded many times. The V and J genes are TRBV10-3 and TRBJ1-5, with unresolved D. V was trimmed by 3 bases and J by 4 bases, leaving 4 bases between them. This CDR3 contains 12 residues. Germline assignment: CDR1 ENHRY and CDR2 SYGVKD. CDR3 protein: CAISDGNQPQHF. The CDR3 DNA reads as TGTGCCATCAGTGACGGGAATCAGCCCCAGCATTTT.

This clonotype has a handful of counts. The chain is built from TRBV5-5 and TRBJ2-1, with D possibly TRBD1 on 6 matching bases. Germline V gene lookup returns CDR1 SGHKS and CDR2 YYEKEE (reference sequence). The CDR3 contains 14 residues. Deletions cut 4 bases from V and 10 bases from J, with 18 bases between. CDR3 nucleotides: TGTGCCAGCAGCCTCACCGGGACAAAGGACGAGCAGTTCTTC. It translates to CASSLTGTKDEQFF.

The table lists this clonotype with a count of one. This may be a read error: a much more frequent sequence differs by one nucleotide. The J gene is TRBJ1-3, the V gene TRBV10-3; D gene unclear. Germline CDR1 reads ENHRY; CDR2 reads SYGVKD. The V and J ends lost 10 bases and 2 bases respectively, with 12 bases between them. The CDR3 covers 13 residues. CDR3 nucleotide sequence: TGTGCCACCTATACAGAGGCTGGAAACACCATATATTTT. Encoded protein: CATYTEAGNTIYF.

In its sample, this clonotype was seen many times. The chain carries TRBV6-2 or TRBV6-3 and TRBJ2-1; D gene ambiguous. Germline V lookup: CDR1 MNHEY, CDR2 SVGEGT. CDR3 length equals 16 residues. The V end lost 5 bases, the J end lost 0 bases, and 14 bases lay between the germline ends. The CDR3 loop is CASSPILRSSYNEQFF. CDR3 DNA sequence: TGTGCCAGCAGTCCAATACTTCGAAGCTCCTACAATGAGCAGTTCTTC.